This T cell receptor (beta chain) was identified in a study of cytomegalovirus exposure and HLA in healthy donors. Whole-study results and caveats: Some V segments could not be told apart, so they were left out, TRBV6-2 and TRBV6-3 among them. A later analysis found that most CMV-associated TCR beta chains appeared HLA-restricted.

Germline values: CDR1 SGHDN, CDR2 FVKESK. Trimming took 0 bases from V and 8 from J; bases not matched to a gene: 7. This CDR3 is built from 15 residues. Researchers ran the PCR with 60 Vbeta and 13 Jbeta primers. This table comes from immunoSEQ multiplex PCR, and its TCRdb copy is limited to in-frame clones, with some not included. Found here are 200,000 to 250,000 clones, 77% of them singletons; the top ten hold 2.7%. This clone was counted a single time. Antigen unknown. The sequencing input was PBMCs. The sequence derives from a woman in her sixties in good health and CMV-seropositive. The V and J genes are TRBV14 and TRBJ2-7; 10 bases are shared with TRBD2. CDR3 nucleotides: TGTGCCAGCAGCCAAGATCTAGCGGGAGAACTAAAGCAGTACTTC. As protein: CASSQDLAGELKQYF. Variable domain in full (rest from reference TRBV14 and TRBJ2-7): EAGVTQFPSHSVIEKGQTVTLRCDPISGHDNLYWYRRVMGKEIKFLLHFVKESKQDESGMPNNRFLAERTGGTYSTLKVQPAELEDSGVYFCASSQDLAGELKQYFGPGTRLTVT.